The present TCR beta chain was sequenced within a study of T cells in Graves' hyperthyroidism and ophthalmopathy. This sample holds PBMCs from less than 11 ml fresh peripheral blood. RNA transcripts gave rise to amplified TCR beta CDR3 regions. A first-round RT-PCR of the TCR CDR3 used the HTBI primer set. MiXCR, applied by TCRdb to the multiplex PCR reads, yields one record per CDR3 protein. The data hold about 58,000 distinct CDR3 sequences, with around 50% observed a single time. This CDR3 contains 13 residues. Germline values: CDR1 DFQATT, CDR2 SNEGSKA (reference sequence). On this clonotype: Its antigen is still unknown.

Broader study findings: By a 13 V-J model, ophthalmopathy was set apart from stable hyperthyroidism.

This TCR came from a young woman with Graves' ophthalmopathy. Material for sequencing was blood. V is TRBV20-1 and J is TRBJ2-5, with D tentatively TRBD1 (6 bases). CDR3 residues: CMGSGAHNGELYF. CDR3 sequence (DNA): TGCATGGGGTCAGGGGCGCATAACGGGGAGCTGTACTTC.